This TCR beta chain came from a study of T cell responses to AZD1222 COVID-19 vaccine. Trimming removed 3 bases from V and 2 bases from J, with 17 bases in between. Germline V lookup: CDR1 MGHRA, CDR2 YSYEKL. The CDR3 extends over 16 amino acids. Concerning this clone itself: Its specificity is not known.

The data were produced by immunoSEQ multiplex PCR, yet TCRdb's version contains in-frame clones alone and is incomplete. The sample lists 150,000 to 190,000 clones, approximately 91% seen once, with 1.5% in the top ten. Study-level points and caveats: The donor cohort was predominantly white British with a female majority, and clonal diversity may have been underestimated. Spike as a whole was targeted by vaccine-associated CD4 TCRs, dominant at 160-218 and 743-854. No repertoire was sampled before or during the peak T cell response, only after it. Baseline seropositives among AZD1222 recipients totaled only 5 to 7.

The source is an adult who received the AZD1222 COVID-19 vaccine. The input for sequencing was peripheral blood, taken 28 days after the second AZD1222 dose. The chain employs TRBV4-1 and TRBJ2-7, with D uncertain. CDR3 nucleotide sequence: TGCGCCAGCAGCCAGCGACTGGAGAATCTAGCCTACGAGCAGTACTTC. Protein: CASSQRLENLAYEQYF.